This TCR beta chain comes out of a study of blood T cell repertoires in COVID-19. Turning to the study itself: Collection of acute and convalescent COVID-19 samples took place in the United States, Italy and Spain. The cDNA or gDNA used as material had been derived from T cells, B-cell-depleted T cells, or PBMCs.

Assay: immunoSEQ multiplex PCR; the TCRdb copy retains only in-frame clones and omits some. This table has about 190,000 clones, about 81% appearing once. Trimming cost V 5 bases and J 9 bases, with 14 bases left between them. From germline, CDR1 is LNHDA and CDR2 SQIVND (reference sequence). This CDR3 spans 14 amino acids. This TCR was recovered from a woman aged 80 or over with COVID-19, enrolled during active disease. The sample was peripheral blood. The chain carries TRBV19 and TRBJ1-6, with D maybe TRBD1 (6 bases). This CDR3 reads CASSGYRDGSPLHF. The CDR3 DNA reads TGTGCCAGTAGTGGATACAGGGACGGTTCACCCCTCCACTTT.